This T cell receptor beta chain was found in a study of T cells in Graves' hyperthyroidism and ophthalmopathy. This CDR3 spans 14 amino acids. V gave up 2 bases and J gave up 3 bases, with 14 bases separating them. From germline, CDR1 is DFQATT and CDR2 SNEGSKA (reference sequence). Notes on the study in general: The model identified upcoming ophthalmopathy a median approximately seven months ahead of onset.

TCR beta CDR3 sequences were amplified from RNA transcripts. Primed by the HTBI set, a first-round RT-PCR was run on the TCR CDR3. TCRdb reanalysed the multiplex PCR reads using MiXCR and keeps one entry per CDR3 protein. Of more than 350,000 distinct CDR3 sequences in the sample, roughly 15% were seen once. This clonotype has more than one count but fewer than ten. Its antigen is unidentified. The sample consisted of blood. This sequence originates from an older woman with Graves' ophthalmopathy. This rearrangement joins TRBV20-1 to TRBJ2-7, with no clear D. Here the CDR3 DNA reads TGCAGTGCTAGACGTGGGGAAAACCTCTACGAGCAGTACTTC. The encoded protein is CSARRGENLYEQYF.